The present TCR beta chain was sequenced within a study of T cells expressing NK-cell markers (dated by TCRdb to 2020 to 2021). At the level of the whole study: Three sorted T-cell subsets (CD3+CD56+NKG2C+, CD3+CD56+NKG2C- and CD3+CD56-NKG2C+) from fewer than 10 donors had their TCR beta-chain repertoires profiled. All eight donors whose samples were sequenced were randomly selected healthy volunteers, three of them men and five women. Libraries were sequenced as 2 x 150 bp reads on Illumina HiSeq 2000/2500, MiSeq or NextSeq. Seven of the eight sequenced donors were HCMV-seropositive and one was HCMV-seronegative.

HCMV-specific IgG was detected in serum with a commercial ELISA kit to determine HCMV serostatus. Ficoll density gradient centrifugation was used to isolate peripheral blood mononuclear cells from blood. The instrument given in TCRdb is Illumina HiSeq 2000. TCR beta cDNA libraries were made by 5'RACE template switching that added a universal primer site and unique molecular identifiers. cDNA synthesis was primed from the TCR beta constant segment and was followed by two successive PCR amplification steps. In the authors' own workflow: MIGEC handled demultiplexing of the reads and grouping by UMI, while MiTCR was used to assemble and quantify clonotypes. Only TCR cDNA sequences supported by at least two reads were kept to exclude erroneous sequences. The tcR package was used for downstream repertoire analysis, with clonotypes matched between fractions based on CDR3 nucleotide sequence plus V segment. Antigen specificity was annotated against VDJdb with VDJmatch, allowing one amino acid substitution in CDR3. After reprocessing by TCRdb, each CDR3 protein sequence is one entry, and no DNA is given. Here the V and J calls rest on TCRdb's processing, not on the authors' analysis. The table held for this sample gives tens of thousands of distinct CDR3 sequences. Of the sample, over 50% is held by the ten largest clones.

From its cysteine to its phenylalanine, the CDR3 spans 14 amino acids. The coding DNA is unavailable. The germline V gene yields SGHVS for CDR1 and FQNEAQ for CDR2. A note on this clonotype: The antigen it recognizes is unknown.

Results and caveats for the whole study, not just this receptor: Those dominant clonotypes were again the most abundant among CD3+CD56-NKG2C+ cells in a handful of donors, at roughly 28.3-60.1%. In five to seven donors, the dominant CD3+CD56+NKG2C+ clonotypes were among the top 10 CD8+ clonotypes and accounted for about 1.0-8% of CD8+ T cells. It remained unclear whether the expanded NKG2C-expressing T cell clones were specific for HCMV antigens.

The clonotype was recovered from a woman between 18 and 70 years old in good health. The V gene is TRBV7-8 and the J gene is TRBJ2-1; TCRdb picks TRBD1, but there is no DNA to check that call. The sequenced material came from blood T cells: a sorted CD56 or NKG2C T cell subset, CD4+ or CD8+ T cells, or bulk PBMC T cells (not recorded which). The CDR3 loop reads CASSSSGWGSEQFF.